This TCR beta chain appears in the sequencing data of a study of T-cell reconstitution after alpha-beta-depleted transplantation in children. Overall study findings and caveats: About two months after transplant, alpha-beta T cells reportedly came from several hundred expanded graft clones. After one year, T-cell counts and TCRbeta diversity mostly came from new T cells.

This CDR3 is built from 11 residues. The V gene lost 4 bases and the J gene lost 10 bases, with 9 bases spanning the gap. Germline V lookup: CDR1 KGHSH, CDR2 LQKENI. The sample holds many counts of this clonotype. Antigen specificity is unknown. A library of TCRbeta sequences, prepared with unique molecular identifiers, was generated. Each CDR3 protein is one row after TCRdb ran MiXCR on the PCR reads. The repertoire has 900,000 or so distinct CDR3 sequences, approximately 15% of them found once; the top ten carry around 5%. The material sequenced was PBMCs, mostly from graft donor cells, taken 360 days after TCRalphabeta/CD19-depleted stem cell transplant. The clonotype originates from a male patient under 18 who had a stem cell transplant for acute lymphoblastic leukemia, so the T cells may come from the graft donor. J is TRBJ2-3 and V is TRBV18; D gene unclear. CDR3 protein: CASSRVYPQYF. CDR3 nucleotide sequence: TGTGCCAGCTCACGGGTCTATCCGCAGTATTTT. The full variable domain, with the rest looked up from reference TRBV18 and TRBJ2-3, is NAGVMQNPRHLVRRRGQEARLRCSPMKGHSHVYWYRQLPEEGLKFMVYLQKENIIDESGMPKERFSAEFPKEGPSILRIQQVVRGDSAAYFCASSRVYPQYFGPGTRLTVL.